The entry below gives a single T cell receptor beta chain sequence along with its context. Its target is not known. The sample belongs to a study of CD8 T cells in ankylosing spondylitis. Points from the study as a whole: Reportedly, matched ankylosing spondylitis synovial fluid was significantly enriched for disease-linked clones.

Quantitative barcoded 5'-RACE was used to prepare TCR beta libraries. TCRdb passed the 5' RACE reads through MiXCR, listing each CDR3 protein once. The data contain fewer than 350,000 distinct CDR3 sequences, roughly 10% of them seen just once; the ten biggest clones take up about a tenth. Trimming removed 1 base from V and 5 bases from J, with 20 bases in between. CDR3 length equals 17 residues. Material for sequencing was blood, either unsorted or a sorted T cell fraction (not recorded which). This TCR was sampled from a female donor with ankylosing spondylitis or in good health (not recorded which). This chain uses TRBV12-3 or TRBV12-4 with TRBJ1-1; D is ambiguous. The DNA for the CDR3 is TGTGCCAGCAGTTTAGGGATGGGCCATGGGTTGTGGACTGAAGCTTTCTTT. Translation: CASSLGMGHGLWTEAFF.